Listed below are T cell receptor beta chains from one sample, sequenced in a study of blood T cell repertoires in COVID-19. Sequencing used immunoSEQ multiplex PCR; TCRdb keeps in-frame clones, though not all of them. Among about 110,000 clones listed, approximately 80% were seen once. Input material: peripheral blood. These receptors were collected from a woman aged 60-75 years with acute or convalescent COVID-19. CDR3s include the opening cysteine and the closing phenylalanine or tryptophan. D genes are given only for firm matches. The size field is filled for only some rows; it gives once, few, many or a size class.

clone size: NA
V gene: TRBV6-4
J gene: TRBJ1-2
D gene: TRBD1
CDR3 protein: CANSRNRGPIGYTF
CDR3 DNA: TGTGCCAACTCGCGAAACAGGGGCCCTATAGGCTACACCTTC

clone size: NA
V gene: TRBV5-1
J gene: TRBJ2-6
D gene: NA
CDR3 protein: CATSGLTGANVLTF
CDR3 DNA: TGCGCCACCTCGGGGTTAACCGGGGCCAACGTCCTGACTTTC

clone size: NA
V gene: TRBV5-1
J gene: TRBJ1-1
D gene: NA
CDR3 protein: CASSLVGAWGTEAFF
CDR3 DNA: TGCGCCAGCAGCTTGGTGGGGGCCTGGGGGACTGAAGCTTTCTTT

clone size: many
V gene: TRBV2
J gene: TRBJ1-6
D gene: NA
CDR3 protein: CASRVENNSPLHF
CDR3 DNA: TGTGCCAGCAGGGTAGAGAATAATTCACCCCTCCACTTT

clone size: NA
V gene: TRBV19
J gene: TRBJ1-2
D gene: NA
CDR3 protein: CASSRGDNYGYTF
CDR3 DNA: TGTGCCAGTAGCAGAGGCGATAACTATGGCTACACCTTC

clone size: NA
V gene: TRBV29-1
J gene: TRBJ2-3
D gene: TRBD2
CDR3 protein: CSGTPTSGGTDTQYF
CDR3 DNA: TGCAGCGGTACCCCGACTAGCGGGGGCACAGATACGCAGTATTTT

clone size: NA
V gene: TRBV15
J gene: TRBJ2-2
D gene: NA
CDR3 protein: CATSSVGEQRTGELFF
CDR3 DNA: TGTGCCACCAGCTCGGTAGGGGAACAACGTACCGGGGAGCTGTTTTTT

clone size: NA
V gene: TRBV27
J gene: TRBJ2-7
D gene: TRBD2
CDR3 protein: CASSPNSGGGYEQYF
CDR3 DNA: TGTGCCAGCAGTCCAAATAGCGGGGGAGGTTACGAGCAGTACTTC

clone size: once
V gene: TRBV11-2
J gene: TRBJ2-2
D gene: NA
CDR3 protein: CASSSTRASVNTGELFF
CDR3 DNA: TGTGCCAGCAGCTCCACTAGGGCTAGCGTGAACACCGGGGAGCTGTTTTTT

clone size: NA
V gene: TRBV7-2
J gene: TRBJ1-3
D gene: TRBD1
CDR3 protein: CASSFNTGASAIYF
CDR3 DNA: TGTGCCAGCAGCTTTAACACAGGGGCCAGCGCCATATATTTT

clone size: NA
V gene: TRBV5-6
J gene: TRBJ1-5
D gene: NA
CDR3 protein: CASSRRNQPQHF
CDR3 DNA: TGTGCCAGCAGCCGCCGGAATCAGCCCCAGCATTTT

clone size: NA
V gene: TRBV2
J gene: TRBJ1-4
D gene: NA
CDR3 protein: CASSDQGTNEKLFF
CDR3 DNA: TGTGCCAGCAGTGATCAGGGAACTAATGAAAAACTGTTTTTT

clone size: NA
V gene: TRBV18
J gene: TRBJ2-7
D gene: NA
CDR3 protein: CASSPPGRAKYEQYF
CDR3 DNA: TGTGCCAGCTCCCCCCCCGGCAGGGCCAAATACGAGCAGTACTTC

clone size: NA
V gene: TRBV5-1
J gene: TRBJ2-7
D gene: NA
CDR3 protein: CASSLGTGIGYEQYF
CDR3 DNA: TGCGCCAGCAGCTTGGGTACGGGGATAGGCTACGAGCAGTACTTC

clone size: few
V gene: TRBV7-2
J gene: TRBJ2-1
D gene: NA
CDR3 protein: CASSLMARGNEQFF
CDR3 DNA: TGTGCCAGCAGCTTAATGGCGCGAGGGAATGAGCAGTTCTTC

clone size: NA
V gene: TRBV2
J gene: TRBJ2-1
D gene: NA
CDR3 protein: CATQLLRTYNEQFF
CDR3 DNA: TGTGCCACTCAACTACTTAGAACCTACAATGAGCAGTTCTTC

clone size: NA
V gene: TRBV3-1/TRBV3-2
J gene: TRBJ2-4
D gene: TRBD1
CDR3 protein: CASSGTGFQYF
CDR3 DNA: TGTGCCAGCAGCGGGACAGGGTTCCAGTACTTC

clone size: NA
V gene: TRBV6-5
J gene: TRBJ1-2
D gene: TRBD1
CDR3 protein: CASSTGTGDYGYTF
CDR3 DNA: TGTGCCAGCAGTACCGGGACAGGGGACTATGGCTACACCTTC

clone size: NA
V gene: TRBV28
J gene: TRBJ2-1
D gene: NA
CDR3 protein: CASSDGYNEQFF
CDR3 DNA: TGTGCCAGCAGTGACGGGTACAATGAGCAGTTCTTC

clone size: NA
V gene: TRBV5-1
J gene: TRBJ1-2
D gene: TRBD1
CDR3 protein: CASSLHRGNYGYTF
CDR3 DNA: TGCGCCAGCAGCTTGCACAGGGGGAACTATGGCTACACCTTC

clone size: NA
V gene: TRBV7-2
J gene: TRBJ2-5
D gene: NA
CDR3 protein: CASSLNMGVGRYQETQYF
CDR3 DNA: TGTGCCAGCAGCTTAAACATGGGCGTGGGCAGATACCAAGAGACCCAGTACTTC

clone size: NA
V gene: TRBV30
J gene: TRBJ1-6
D gene: TRBD1
CDR3 protein: CVWSLGQGKSPLHF
CDR3 DNA: TGTGTCTGGAGTCTGGGACAGGGGAAGTCACCCCTCCACTTT

clone size: NA
V gene: TRBV6-5
J gene: TRBJ2-1
D gene: TRBD2
CDR3 protein: CASSIAGAPYNEQFF
CDR3 DNA: TGTGCCAGCAGTATAGCGGGGGCACCTTACAATGAGCAGTTCTTC

clone size: NA
V gene: TRBV7-8
J gene: TRBJ2-1
D gene: TRBD2
CDR3 protein: CASSIRLAGRGEQFF
CDR3 DNA: TGTGCCAGCAGCATTAGACTAGCGGGGAGGGGTGAGCAGTTCTTC

clone size: NA
V gene: TRBV7-8
J gene: TRBJ1-5
D gene: NA
CDR3 protein: CASSNGGYQPQHF
CDR3 DNA: TGTGCCAGCAGCAACGGGGGTTATCAGCCCCAGCATTTT

clone size: NA
V gene: TRBV7-9
J gene: TRBJ2-7
D gene: TRBD2
CDR3 protein: CASSPPRTSDTYEQYF
CDR3 DNA: TGTGCCAGCAGCCCCCCCCGGACTAGCGATACCTACGAGCAGTACTTC

clone size: NA
V gene: TRBV10-1
J gene: TRBJ2-2
D gene: TRBD1
CDR3 protein: CASTGDRNTGELFF
CDR3 DNA: TGCGCCAGCACCGGGGACAGGAACACCGGGGAGCTGTTTTTT

clone size: NA
V gene: TRBV18
J gene: TRBJ2-2
D gene: TRBD2
CDR3 protein: CASSPGLAPTGELFF
CDR3 DNA: TGTGCCAGCTCACCGGGACTAGCCCCCACCGGGGAGCTGTTTTTT

clone size: NA
V gene: TRBV11-2
J gene: TRBJ1-6
D gene: NA
CDR3 protein: CASSQPGGINSPLHF
CDR3 DNA: TGTGCCAGCAGCCAGCCCGGGGGTATCAATTCACCCCTCCACTTT

clone size: once
V gene: TRBV18
J gene: TRBJ1-1
D gene: TRBD1
CDR3 protein: CASSPWQGASEAFF
CDR3 DNA: TGTGCCAGCTCACCTTGGCAGGGGGCCTCTGAAGCTTTCTTT

clone size: NA
V gene: TRBV7-2
J gene: TRBJ1-2
D gene: NA
CDR3 protein: CASSWTEYGYTF
CDR3 DNA: TGTGCCAGCAGCTGGACAGAGTATGGCTACACCTTC

clone size: NA
V gene: TRBV25-1
J gene: TRBJ2-5
D gene: NA
CDR3 protein: CASSRPRQGGGETQYF
CDR3 DNA: TGTGCCAGCAGCCGCCCCCGCCAAGGGGGGGGAGAGACCCAGTACTTC

clone size: NA
V gene: TRBV3-1/TRBV3-2
J gene: TRBJ2-2
D gene: TRBD2
CDR3 protein: CASSRLAGGSNTGELFF
CDR3 DNA: TGTGCCAGCAGCCGACTAGCGGGAGGGTCGAACACCGGGGAGCTGTTTTTT

clone size: NA
V gene: TRBV11-2
J gene: TRBJ1-2
D gene: TRBD1
CDR3 protein: CASKGQGNYGYTF
CDR3 DNA: TGTGCCAGCAAGGGACAGGGGAACTATGGCTACACCTTC

clone size: NA
V gene: TRBV5-5
J gene: TRBJ1-3
D gene: NA
CDR3 protein: CASSETGSSGNTIYF
CDR3 DNA: TGTGCCAGCAGCGAAACAGGGAGCTCTGGAAACACCATATATTTT

clone size: NA
V gene: TRBV7-9
J gene: TRBJ1-1
D gene: TRBD1
CDR3 protein: CASSFSTGETEAFF
CDR3 DNA: TGTGCCAGCAGCTTTAGCACAGGGGAGACTGAAGCTTTCTTT

clone size: NA
V gene: TRBV7-9
J gene: TRBJ1-4
D gene: NA
CDR3 protein: CASSLVLAEKLFF
CDR3 DNA: TGTGCCAGCAGCTTGGTCCTTGCGGAAAAACTGTTTTTT

clone size: NA
V gene: TRBV6-5
J gene: TRBJ1-1
D gene: TRBD1
CDR3 protein: CASRTGSTEAFF
CDR3 DNA: TGTGCCAGCAGGACAGGGAGCACTGAAGCTTTCTTT

clone size: NA
V gene: TRBV2
J gene: TRBJ2-2
D gene: NA
CDR3 protein: CASSVYRDGELFF
CDR3 DNA: TGTGCCAGCAGTGTTTACAGGGACGGGGAGCTGTTTTTT

clone size: NA
V gene: TRBV3-1/TRBV3-2
J gene: TRBJ2-2
D gene: NA
CDR3 protein: CASSQESQVPGELFF
CDR3 DNA: TGTGCCAGCAGCCAAGAGTCCCAGGTCCCCGGGGAGCTGTTTTTT

clone size: NA
V gene: TRBV19
J gene: TRBJ2-3
D gene: NA
CDR3 protein: CASGAAGGTDTQYF
CDR3 DNA: TGTGCCAGTGGAGCGGCGGGCGGGACAGATACGCAGTATTTT

clone size: NA
V gene: TRBV3-1/TRBV3-2
J gene: TRBJ1-1
D gene: NA
CDR3 protein: CASSQGSTGAFF
CDR3 DNA: TGTGCCAGCAGCCAAGGGAGTACGGGGGCTTTCTTT

clone size: NA
V gene: TRBV11-2
J gene: TRBJ1-1
D gene: NA
CDR3 protein: CASSPVRGNTEAFF
CDR3 DNA: TGTGCCAGCAGCCCCGTCCGGGGTAACACTGAAGCTTTCTTT

clone size: NA
V gene: TRBV28
J gene: TRBJ2-7
D gene: TRBD1
CDR3 protein: CASTGQGYEQYF
CDR3 DNA: TGTGCCAGCACTGGACAGGGATACGAGCAGTACTTC

clone size: few
V gene: TRBV9
J gene: TRBJ2-1
D gene: TRBD1
CDR3 protein: CASSVGHPGQGLDEQFF
CDR3 DNA: TGTGCCAGCAGCGTGGGCCACCCGGGACAGGGGCTCGATGAGCAGTTCTTC

clone size: once
V gene: TRBV6-2/TRBV6-3
J gene: TRBJ2-1
D gene: TRBD1
CDR3 protein: CASSYSGTGWNEQFF
CDR3 DNA: TGTGCCAGCAGTTACTCCGGGACAGGGTGGAATGAGCAGTTCTTC

clone size: NA
V gene: TRBV18
J gene: TRBJ1-2
D gene: NA
CDR3 protein: CASSPLRGGGYGYTF
CDR3 DNA: TGTGCCAGCTCACCCCTCCGGGGAGGGGGATATGGCTACACCTTC

clone size: NA
V gene: TRBV6-2/TRBV6-3
J gene: TRBJ2-7
D gene: TRBD2
CDR3 protein: CASSRPAGGRSKVYEQYF
CDR3 DNA: TGTGCCAGCAGTCGGCCCGCGGGCGGGAGGTCAAAGGTCTACGAGCAGTACTTC

clone size: NA
V gene: TRBV10-2
J gene: TRBJ2-7
D gene: TRBD2
CDR3 protein: CASSEWGTSGTYEQYF
CDR3 DNA: TGCGCCAGCAGTGAGTGGGGGACTAGCGGAACCTACGAGCAGTACTTC

clone size: NA
V gene: TRBV5-1
J gene: TRBJ2-7
D gene: NA
CDR3 protein: CASSLRTASYEQYF
CDR3 DNA: TGCGCCAGCAGCTTGAGGACAGCCTCGTACGAGCAGTACTTC

clone size: NA
V gene: TRBV2
J gene: TRBJ1-2
D gene: NA
CDR3 protein: CASSPPGQSKNPGYTF
CDR3 DNA: TGTGCCAGCAGCCCACCGGGACAATCAAAAAATCCTGGCTACACCTTC

clone size: few
V gene: TRBV10-1
J gene: TRBJ2-7
D gene: NA
CDR3 protein: CASGNSYEQYF
CDR3 DNA: TGCGCCAGCGGCAACAGCTACGAGCAGTACTTC

clone size: NA
V gene: TRBV4-2
J gene: TRBJ1-3
D gene: NA
CDR3 protein: CASSPDSLSGNTIYF
CDR3 DNA: TGTGCCAGCAGTCCCGACAGCCTCTCTGGAAACACCATATATTTT

clone size: NA
V gene: TRBV10-1
J gene: TRBJ2-1
D gene: NA
CDR3 protein: CARSQGCSVQHEQFF
CDR3 DNA: TGCGCCAGGTCCCAGGGGTGCAGCGTCCAGCATGAGCAGTTCTTC